Below, 21 T cell receptor beta chains from the same sample are listed, as sequenced in a study of blood T cell repertoires in COVID-19. Assay used: immunoSEQ multiplex PCR; TCRdb lists only in-frame clones, some missing. This table holds about 180,000 clones, about 84% found once. Sequencing was done on a sample of PBMCs or T cells enriched from blood (not recorded which). The receptors originated from a young woman who had recovered from COVID-19.

This clone was detected only once. The chain combines TRBV7-3 with TRBJ2-3; D unresolved. Germline CDR1 is SGHTA and CDR2 is FQGTGA. CDR3 length: 14 residues. V gave up 0 bases and J gave up 4 bases, with 8 bases separating them. As DNA, the CDR3 is TGTGCCAGCAGCTTAACGTCCGGAGCAGATACGCAGTATTTT. It specifies CASSLTSGADTQYF.

This clone was observed once. The junction does not match germline at one end; this may be a read error. J is TRBJ2-5 and V is TRBV7-7, with D maybe TRBD1 (6 bases). The CDR3 runs 15 residues. The V gene's germline CDR1 is SSHAT and CDR2 FNYEAQ (reference sequence). CDR3 region: CASSLAWGLQETQYF. DNA for the CDR3: TGTGCTAGCAGCTTAGCGTGGGGGCTTCAAGAGACCCAGTACTTC.

This clone was found a few times. The chain carries TRBV24-1 and TRBJ2-2, with D possibly TRBD2 on 6 matching bases. Germline CDR1 reads KGHDR; CDR2 reads SFDVKD. The CDR3 contains 17 residues. V was clipped by 7 bases and J by 0 bases, with 17 bases between them. The CDR3 spells CATSLTRDSANTGELFF. The CDR3 region has the DNA TGTGCCACCAGCCTCACCCGGGACTCTGCGAACACCGGGGAGCTGTTTTTT.

The chain uses TRBV5-4 and TRBJ1-4; D unresolved. In germline, CDR1 is SGHNT, CDR2 YYREEE (reference sequence). V gave up 6 bases and J gave up 8 bases, with 20 bases separating them. There are 15 residues in the CDR3. The CDR3 DNA follows: TGTGCCAGCACCGTTACCGGGATAACGGGAGAAAAACTGTTTTTT. The encoded protein is CASTVTGITGEKLFF.

The V and J genes are TRBV7-8 and TRBJ1-3; possibly TRBD1 for D (5 bases). V was clipped by 0 bases and J by 3 bases, with 6 bases between them. Looked up from germline, CDR1 is SGHVS and CDR2 is FQNEAQ. This CDR3 has 14 residues. The CDR3 sequence: CASSLAGGGNTIYF. CDR3 nucleotides: TGTGCCAGCAGCTTAGCGGGGGGTGGAAACACCATATATTTT.

This clone has a count of ten or more. This chain uses TRBV19 with TRBJ1-1; D is possibly TRBD1 (5 bases). V was trimmed by 7 bases and J by 0 bases, leaving 18 bases between them. This CDR3 has 16 residues. Germline V gene data show CDR1 as LNHDA and CDR2 as SQIVND (reference sequence). CDR3 coding DNA: TGTGCCAGTAACGGGTGGGGCAGCCAAATGAACACTGAAGCTTTCTTT. It translates to CASNGWGSQMNTEAFF.

The chain has TRBV25-1 and TRBJ1-1, with a weak D call TRBD1 (5 bases). Germline V gene lookup returns CDR1 MGHDK and CDR2 SYGVNS. This CDR3 contains 17 residues. Trimming pared 0 bases from V and 7 bases from J, leaving 21 bases between. The DNA for the CDR3 is TGTGCCAGCAGTGAATACTACAGGTCCCAAGATGAGAATGAAGCTTTCTTT. Residues: CASSEYYRSQDENEAFF.

The gene calls are TRBV5-3 and TRBJ2-4; TRBD2 is a possible D gene (6 bases). TRBV5-3 is designated an ORF whose function remains uncertain. The CDR3 consists of 17 residues. V lost 3 bases and J 1 base, leaving 17 bases between the germline ends. CDR3 coding DNA: TGTGCCAGAAGCTCTCTCCCGGGGGAAGAGGCCAAAAACATTCAGTACTTC. Translated, it gives CARSSLPGEEAKNIQYF.

V gene TRBV5-5 combines with J gene TRBJ2-7; 8 bases fit TRBD1. This CDR3 spans 16 amino acids. Germline CDR1 reads SGHKS; CDR2 reads YYEKEE (reference sequence). V was pared by 0 bases and J by 4 bases, with 9 bases of the junction left unmatched. The CDR3, as DNA: TGTGCCAGCAGCTTGGATCCGGACAGGGATTTGTACGAGCAGTACTTC. Translated, it gives CASSLDPDRDLYEQYF.

The sample holds one count of this clone. The gene calls are TRBV7-8 and TRBJ1-2; 8 nucleotides line up with TRBD1. The CDR3 runs 15 residues. The V segment lost 1 base and the J segment 5 bases; nucleotides outside the gene matches: 6. The V gene's germline CDR1 is SGHVS and CDR2 FQNEAQ. CDR3 in amino acids: CASSLVAGGIYGYTF. The CDR3 nucleotides are TGTGCCAGCAGCTTAGTTGCAGGGGGCATATATGGCTACACCTTC.

V usage is TRBV18 and J usage is TRBJ2-3, with 8 positions matching TRBD2. Per the germline V gene, CDR1 is KGHSH and CDR2 is LQKENI. The CDR3 is 14 amino acids. The junction had 3 bases not matched to a gene; V was cut back by 3 bases and J by 4 bases. In DNA, the CDR3 is TGTGCCAGCTCACCCGGGAGGGCCCCAGATACGCAGTATTTT. It codes for CASSPGRAPDTQYF. Filled out from reference TRBV18 and TRBJ2-3, the complete variable domain reads NAGVMQNPRHLVRRRGQEARLRCSPMKGHSHVYWYRQLPEEGLKFMVYLQKENIIDESGMPKERFSAEFPKEGPSILRIQQVVRGDSAAYFCASSPGRAPDTQYFGPGTRLTVL.

The chain recombines TRBV4-2 with TRBJ1-4, with 7 bases identical to TRBD1. With 1 base clipped from V and 7 bases from J, the junction kept 6 bases outside the gene matches. Germline assignment: CDR1 LGHNA and CDR2 YNFKEQ. CDR3 length equals 15 residues. The CDR3 DNA reads as TGTGCCAGCAGCCAAGCTCGACAGGGTGGTGAAAAACTGTTTTTT. Translating it yields CASSQARQGGEKLFF.

The chain employs TRBV9 and TRBJ2-5; TRBD2 might be the D (5 bases). V lost 4 bases and J lost 5, with 18 bases in between. The CDR3 runs to 15 residues. Germline CDR1 SGDLS, CDR2 YYNGEE. The CDR3 DNA sequence: TGTGCCAGCAGCTCTCAAGGGAGTAGTCGGGAGACCCAGTACTTC. It specifies CASSSQGSSRETQYF.

This chain connects TRBV10-1 to TRBJ2-1, with 8 bases lining up with TRBD2. V dropped 4 bases and J dropped 5; count of bases not matched to a gene: 10. This CDR3 comprises 16 residues. Looked up from germline, CDR1 is WNHNN and CDR2 is SYGVQD (reference sequence). The CDR3 region has the DNA TGCGCCAGCAGTGCGATGGCGGGAGGTCAGGACAATGAGCAGTTCTTC. Translated: CASSAMAGGQDNEQFF.

This clone has more than one count but fewer than ten. The V gene is TRBV5-1, the J gene TRBJ1-1; possible D gene TRBD1, 6 bases. CDR1 is SGHRS and CDR2 is YFSETQ in the germline V gene. Trimming cost V 4 bases and J 7 bases, with 14 bases left between them. This CDR3 comprises 13 residues. Here the CDR3 DNA reads TGCGCCAGCAGCAGACAGAGACAGGATGAAGCTTTCTTT. Translating it yields CASSRQRQDEAFF.

J is TRBJ2-2 and V is TRBV27; D is unclear. CDR3 size: 13 residues. The germline CDR1 and CDR2 sequences are MNHEY and SMNVEV (reference sequence). V was cut by 8 bases and J by 2 bases, with 9 bases left in between. CDR3 nucleotide sequence: TGTGCCAGCCGCCCGCTAAACACCGGGGAGCTGTTTTTT. This translates into CASRPLNTGELFF.

The chain is built from TRBV6-1 and TRBJ1-5; weak D call: TRBD1 (5 bases). The V gene lost 3 bases and the J gene lost 7 bases, with 13 bases spanning the gap. This CDR3 spans 14 amino acids. Germline V gene data show CDR1 as MNHNS and CDR2 as SASEGT. CDR3 loop: CASSDQGVHQPQHF. CDR3 coding DNA: TGTGCCAGCAGTGACCAGGGTGTTCACCAGCCCCAGCATTTT.

The chain combines TRBV27 with TRBJ2-5; 8 bases line up with TRBD2. The J segment lost 5 bases and the V segment lost 5 bases, leaving 10 bases of the junction unmatched. CDR1 is MNHEY and CDR2 is SMNVEV in the germline V gene (reference sequence). This CDR3 has 15 residues. The CDR3 sequence is CASSPTSGSAETQYF. CDR3 nucleotides: TGTGCCAGCAGTCCGACAAGCGGGAGTGCGGAGACCCAGTACTTC.

CDR3 protein: CAVGTGDSNQPQHF. In DNA form, the CDR3 reads TGTGCCGTCGGGACAGGGGATAGCAATCAGCCCCAGCATTTT. The J gene is TRBJ1-5, the V gene TRBV10-3; TRBD1 matches at 10 bases. Germline V lookup: CDR1 ENHRY, CDR2 SYGVKD. The CDR3 has 14 amino acids. V lost 11 bases, J lost 0 bases, and 4 bases stayed unmatched.

The J gene is TRBJ2-7, the V gene TRBV19; 7 bases fit TRBD2. The CDR3 is 12 residues long. V lost 5 bases and J lost 4; bases outside the gene matches: 2. Germline V lookup: CDR1 LNHDA, CDR2 SQIVND (reference sequence). DNA for the CDR3: TGTGCCAGTAGTGCGGGACTATACGAGCAGTACTTC. It codes for CASSAGLYEQYF.

V and J are TRBV6-5 and TRBJ1-1; no definite D call. Germline CDR1 MNHEY, CDR2 SVGAGI. V lost 5 bases to trimming and J lost 11 bases, with 18 bases between them. CDR3 length: 13 residues. The CDR3 bases are TGTGCCAGCAGTCCCTCTCGCTGGTTGGGCGCTTTCTTT. Translated, it gives CASSPSRWLGAFF.